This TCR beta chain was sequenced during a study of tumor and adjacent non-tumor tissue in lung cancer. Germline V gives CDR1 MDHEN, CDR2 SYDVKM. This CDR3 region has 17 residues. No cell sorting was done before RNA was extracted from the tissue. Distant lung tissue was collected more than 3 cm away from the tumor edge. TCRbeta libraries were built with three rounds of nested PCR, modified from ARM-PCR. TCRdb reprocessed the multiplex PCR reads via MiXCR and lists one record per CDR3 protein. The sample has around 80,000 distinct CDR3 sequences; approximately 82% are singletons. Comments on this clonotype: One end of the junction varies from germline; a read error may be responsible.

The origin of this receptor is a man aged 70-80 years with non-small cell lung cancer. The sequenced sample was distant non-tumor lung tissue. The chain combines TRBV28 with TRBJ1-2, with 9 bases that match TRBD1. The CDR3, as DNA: TGTGCCAGCAGTTTATTATCCGACACAGGGGGCACTCGTGACTACGCCTTC. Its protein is CASSLLSDTGGTRDYAF.